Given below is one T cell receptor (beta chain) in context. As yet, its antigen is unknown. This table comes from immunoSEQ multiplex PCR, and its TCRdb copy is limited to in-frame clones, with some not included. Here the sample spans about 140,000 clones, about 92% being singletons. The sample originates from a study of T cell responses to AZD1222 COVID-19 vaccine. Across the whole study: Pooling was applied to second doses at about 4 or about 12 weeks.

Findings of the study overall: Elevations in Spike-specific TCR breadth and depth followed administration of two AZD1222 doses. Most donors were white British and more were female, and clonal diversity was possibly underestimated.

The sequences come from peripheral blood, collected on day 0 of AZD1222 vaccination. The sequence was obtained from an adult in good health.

The CDR3 is CASRRDRGNSPLHF. CDR3 bases: TGTGCCAGCAGGCGGGACAGGGGAAATTCACCCCTCCACTTT. V is TRBV6-5 and J is TRBJ1-6, with 10 nucleotides matching TRBD1. The CDR3 is 14 amino acids. The germline V gene has CDR1 MNHEY and CDR2 SVGAGI. The V gene end was trimmed by 6 bases and the J gene end by 7 bases; junction bases not matched to a gene: 3.